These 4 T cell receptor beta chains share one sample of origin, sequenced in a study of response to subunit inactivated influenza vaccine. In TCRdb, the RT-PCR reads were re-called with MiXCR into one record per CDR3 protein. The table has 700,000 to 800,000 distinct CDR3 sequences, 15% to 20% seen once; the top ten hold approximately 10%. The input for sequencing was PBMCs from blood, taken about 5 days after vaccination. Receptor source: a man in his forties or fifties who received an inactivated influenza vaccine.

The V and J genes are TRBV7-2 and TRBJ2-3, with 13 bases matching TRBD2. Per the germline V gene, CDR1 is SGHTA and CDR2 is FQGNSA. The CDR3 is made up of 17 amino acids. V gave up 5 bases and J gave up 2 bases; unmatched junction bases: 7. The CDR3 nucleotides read TGTGCCAGCAGCGCCAGACTAGCGGGAGGACCCACAGATACGCAGTATTTT. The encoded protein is CASSARLAGGPTDTQYF.

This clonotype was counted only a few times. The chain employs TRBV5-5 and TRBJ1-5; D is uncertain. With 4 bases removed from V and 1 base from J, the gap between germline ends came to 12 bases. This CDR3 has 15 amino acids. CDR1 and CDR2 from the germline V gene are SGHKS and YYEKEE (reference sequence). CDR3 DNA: TGTGCCAGCAGCGGGGATGGAGGGAGCAATCAGCCCCAGCATTTT. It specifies CASSGDGGSNQPQHF.

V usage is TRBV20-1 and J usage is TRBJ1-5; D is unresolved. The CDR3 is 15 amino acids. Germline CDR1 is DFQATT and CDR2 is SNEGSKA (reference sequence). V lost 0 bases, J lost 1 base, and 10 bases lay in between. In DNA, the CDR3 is TGCAGTGCTAGAGATTGGGGAGGGAGCAATCAGCCCCAGCATTTT. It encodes CSARDWGGSNQPQHF.

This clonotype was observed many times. Here the CDR3 reads CAISDARGPQHF. In DNA form, the CDR3 reads TGTGCCATCAGTGATGCCCGAGGGCCCCAGCATTTT. V and J are TRBV10-3 and TRBJ1-5; D ambiguous. Trimming left V 3 bases short and J 9 bases short, with 9 bases between. The CDR3 consists of 12 residues. The germline V gene has CDR1 ENHRY and CDR2 SYGVKD.